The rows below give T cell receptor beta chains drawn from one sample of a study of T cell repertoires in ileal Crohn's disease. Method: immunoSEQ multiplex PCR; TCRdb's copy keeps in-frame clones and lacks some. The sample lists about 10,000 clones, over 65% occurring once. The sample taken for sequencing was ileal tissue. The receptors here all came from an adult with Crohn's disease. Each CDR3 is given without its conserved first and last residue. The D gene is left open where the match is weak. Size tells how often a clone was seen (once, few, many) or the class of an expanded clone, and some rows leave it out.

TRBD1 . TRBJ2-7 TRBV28 ASTRGTTGGSYEQY
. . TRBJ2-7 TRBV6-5 ASMRLNTYEQY
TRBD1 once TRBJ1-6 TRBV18 ASSRTGDYNSPLH
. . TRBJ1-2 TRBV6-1 ASSDQGYGYT
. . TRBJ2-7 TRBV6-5 ASSYGPILSYEQY
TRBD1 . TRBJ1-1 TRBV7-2 ASSLGGTGHTEAF
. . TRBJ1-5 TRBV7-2 ASSLDQGSNQPQH
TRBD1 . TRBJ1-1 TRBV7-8 ASSLGNRGINTEAF
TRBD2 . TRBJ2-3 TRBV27 ASSLSRGRAGSDTQY
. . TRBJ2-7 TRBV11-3 ASSHGQTYEQY